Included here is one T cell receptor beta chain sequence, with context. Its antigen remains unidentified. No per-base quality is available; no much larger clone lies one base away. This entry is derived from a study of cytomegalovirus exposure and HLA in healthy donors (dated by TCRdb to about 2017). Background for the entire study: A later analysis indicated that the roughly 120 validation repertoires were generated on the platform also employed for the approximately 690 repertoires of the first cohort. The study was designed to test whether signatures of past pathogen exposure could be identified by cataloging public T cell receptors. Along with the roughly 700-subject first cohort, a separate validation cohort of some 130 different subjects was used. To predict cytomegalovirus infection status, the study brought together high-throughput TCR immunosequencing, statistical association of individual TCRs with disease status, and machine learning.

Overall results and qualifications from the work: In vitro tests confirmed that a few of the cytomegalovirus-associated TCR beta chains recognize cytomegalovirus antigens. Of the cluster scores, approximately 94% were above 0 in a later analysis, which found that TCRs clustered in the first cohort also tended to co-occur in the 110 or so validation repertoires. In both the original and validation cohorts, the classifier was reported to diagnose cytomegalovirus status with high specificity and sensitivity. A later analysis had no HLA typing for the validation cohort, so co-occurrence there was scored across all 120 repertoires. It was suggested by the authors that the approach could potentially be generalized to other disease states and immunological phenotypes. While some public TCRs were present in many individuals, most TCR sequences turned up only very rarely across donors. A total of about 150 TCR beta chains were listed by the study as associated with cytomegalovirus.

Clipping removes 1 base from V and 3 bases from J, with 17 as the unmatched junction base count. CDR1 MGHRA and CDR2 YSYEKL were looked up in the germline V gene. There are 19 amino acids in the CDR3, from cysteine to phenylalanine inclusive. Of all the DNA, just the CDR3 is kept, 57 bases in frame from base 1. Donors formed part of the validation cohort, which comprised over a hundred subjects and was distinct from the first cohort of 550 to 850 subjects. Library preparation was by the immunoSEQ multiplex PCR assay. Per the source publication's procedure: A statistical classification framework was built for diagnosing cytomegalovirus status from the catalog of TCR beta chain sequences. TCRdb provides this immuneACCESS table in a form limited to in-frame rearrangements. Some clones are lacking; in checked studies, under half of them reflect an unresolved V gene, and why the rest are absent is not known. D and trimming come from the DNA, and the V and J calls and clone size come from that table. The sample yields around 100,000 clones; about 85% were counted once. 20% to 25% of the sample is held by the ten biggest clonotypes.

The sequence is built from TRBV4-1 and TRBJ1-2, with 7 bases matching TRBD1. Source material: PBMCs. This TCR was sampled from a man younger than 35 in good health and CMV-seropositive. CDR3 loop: CASSQAFPGQHPGDYGYTF. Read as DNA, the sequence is TGCGCCAGCAGCCAAGCATTCCCGGGACAGCATCCCGGGGACTATGGCTACACCTTC.